The 8 T cell receptor beta chains listed next were all sequenced from one sample in a study of blood T cell repertoires in COVID-19. Clones were read by immunoSEQ multiplex PCR, and TCRdb kept only the in-frame ones, dropping some. The table has tens of thousands of clones, approximately 86% seen once; the top ten hold around 5.4%. Sequencing input: peripheral blood. These receptors originate from a man aged 60 to 75 with active COVID-19.

The chain is built from TRBV19 and TRBJ2-3; a weak D match, TRBD2 (6 bases). Germline V gene lookup returns CDR1 LNHDA and CDR2 SQIVND (reference sequence). CDR3 length: 13 residues. V dropped 7 bases and J dropped 5 bases, with 13 bases sitting between them. This chain's CDR3 is CASTSRLGDTQYF. CDR3 nucleotide sequence: TGTGCCAGTACCTCCCGACTAGGAGATACGCAGTATTTT.

V usage is TRBV6-5 and J usage is TRBJ1-3; tentatively, D is TRBD1 (6 bases). Germline V CDR1 and CDR2: MNHEY, SVGAGI. V was clipped by 0 bases and J by 4 bases, with 10 bases between them. CDR3 length equals 15 residues. This CDR3 reads CASSYSRTVGNTIYF. CDR3 DNA sequence: TGTGCCAGCAGTTACTCACGGACAGTCGGAAACACCATATATTTT.

The rearrangement links TRBV4-2 to TRBJ1-1; the D gene is possibly TRBD1 (5 bases). The CDR3 loop spans 15 amino acids. CDR1 is LGHNA and CDR2 is YNFKEQ in the germline V gene. Deletions cut 1 base from V and 1 base from J, with 10 bases between. DNA of the CDR3: TGTGCCAGCAGCCAAGTTGGTGGGGCGAACACTGAAGCTTTCTTT. Encoded protein: CASSQVGGANTEAFF.

The gene calls are TRBV5-1 and TRBJ1-1; 8 bases map to TRBD1. The CDR3 sequence is 14 residues long. After removal of 4 bases from V and 1 base from J, the junction contained 3 bases not matched to a gene. Germline V CDR1 and CDR2: SGHRS, YFSETQ. The CDR3 DNA follows: TGCGCCAGCAGCAGGCAGGGGGCGAACACTGAAGCTTTCTTT. This translates into CASSRQGANTEAFF.

The chain recombines TRBV14 with TRBJ1-2, with 7 bases lining up with TRBD1. V lost 1 base and J lost 3; bases outside the gene matches: 8. The CDR3 totals 16 residues. Germline V gene data show CDR1 as SGHDN and CDR2 as FVKESK. As DNA, the CDR3 is TGTGCCAGCAGCCAAGTAAAAGGGGGCGCTCACTATGGCTACACCTTC. Translation gives CASSQVKGGAHYGYTF. Looking up the rest from reference TRBV14 and TRBJ1-2 gives the full variable domain: EAGVTQFPSHSVIEKGQTVTLRCDPISGHDNLYWYRRVMGKEIKFLLHFVKESKQDESGMPNNRFLAERTGGTYSTLKVQPAELEDSGVYFCASSQVKGGAHYGYTFGSGTRLTVV.

V and J are TRBV7-8 and TRBJ2-3, with TRBD2 matching 9 bases. Germline CDR1 and CDR2: SGHVS and FQNEAQ. Trimming took 5 bases from V and 3 from J; bases not matched to a gene: 6. This CDR3 is built from 15 residues. CDR3 sequence reads: CASSQHGLATDTQYF. For the CDR3, the DNA is TGTGCCAGCAGCCAACATGGACTAGCGACAGATACGCAGTATTTT.

This chain joins TRBV5-8 and TRBJ2-7; D is ambiguous. This CDR3 contains 13 residues. Germline V gene lookup returns CDR1 SGHTS and CDR2 YDEGEE. Trimming stripped 4 bases from V and 0 bases from J, with 8 bases between. CDR3 DNA: TGTGCCAGCAGCCCGGTCCCCTCCTACGAGCAGTACTTC. Protein sequence: CASSPVPSYEQYF.

The chain joins TRBV6-1 to TRBJ1-6; D gene uncertain. The V gene lost 2 bases and the J gene lost 0 bases, with 11 bases spanning the gap. This CDR3 is built from 17 residues. From germline, CDR1 is MNHNS and CDR2 SASEGT. The CDR3 here is CASSERGWSSYNSPLHF. The CDR3, as DNA: TGTGCCAGCAGTGAAAGAGGTTGGAGCTCCTATAATTCACCCCTCCACTTT.